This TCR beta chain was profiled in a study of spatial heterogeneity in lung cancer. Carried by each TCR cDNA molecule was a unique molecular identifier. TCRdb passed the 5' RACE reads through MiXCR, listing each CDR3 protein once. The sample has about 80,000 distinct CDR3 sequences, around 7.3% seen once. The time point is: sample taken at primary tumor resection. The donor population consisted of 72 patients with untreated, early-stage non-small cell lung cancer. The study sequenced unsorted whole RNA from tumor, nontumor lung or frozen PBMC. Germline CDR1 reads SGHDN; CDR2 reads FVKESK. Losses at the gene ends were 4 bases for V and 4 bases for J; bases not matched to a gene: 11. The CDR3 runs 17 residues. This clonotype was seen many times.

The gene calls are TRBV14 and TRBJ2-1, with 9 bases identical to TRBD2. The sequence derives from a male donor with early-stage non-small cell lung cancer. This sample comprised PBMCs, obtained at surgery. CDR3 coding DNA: TGTGCCAGCAGCCCCCAAGGTGCTAGCGGGAATTACAATGAGCAGTTCTTC. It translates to CASSPQGASGNYNEQFF.